The present T cell receptor beta chain was sequenced within a study of blood T cell repertoires in COVID-19. The repertoire was sequenced with immunoSEQ multiplex PCR; TCRdb's copy has only in-frame clones and lacks some. The sample comprises some 210,000 clones, roughly 90% of which are singletons, and about 4.8% rests with the top ten. CDR3 length equals 12 residues. Germline lookup yields CDR1 SGHRS and CDR2 YFSETQ. The germline V and J ends were trimmed by 4 bases and 8 bases, with 12 bases remaining between them. Sequencing used peripheral blood. This TCR derives from a woman in her thirties or forties with acute or convalescent COVID-19. This chain connects TRBV5-1 to TRBJ1-2; perhaps TRBD1 as D (6 bases). The CDR3 sequence is CASSLSGEGYTF. CDR3 nucleotides: TGCGCCAGCAGCCTTTCAGGGGAAGGCTACACCTTC.